Described below is a single TCR beta chain sequence and its context. The data were taken from a study of blood T cell repertoires in COVID-19. At the level of the study: Sample material is recorded as cDNA or gDNA derived from T cells, B-cell-depleted T cells, or PBMCs.

Original handling: Amplification of reference gene primers was used by the study to estimate nucleated cell counts. Only in-frame clones appear in the TCRdb table, and some are missing; sequencing was by immunoSEQ multiplex PCR. That table furnishes V, J and clone size, whereas the DNA furnished D and trimming. The sample shows just over 300,000 clones, roughly 89% of them seen only once. This CDR3 has 14 amino acids. The rearrangement links TRBV21-1 to TRBJ1-1; the DNA was not compared with TRBD1, the D call given in the table. TRBV21-1 is a pseudogene segment. Sequencing was done on a sample of peripheral blood. This clonotype was obtained from a woman aged 30 to 39 with COVID-19, enrolled during active disease. The CDR3 DNA reads as TGTGCCAGCAGCGACAGACAGGGCTGGGCTGAAGCTTTCTTT. This encodes CASSDRQGWAEAFF.